These 24 T cell receptor beta chains share one sample of origin, sequenced in a study of shared clonotypes between healthy human individuals. Using immunoSEQ multiplex PCR, the repertoire was profiled, and TCRdb retains in-frame clones only, with some absent. The table lists some 980,000 clones, more than 75% of them singletons. Sample: memory CD4+ T cells sorted from blood. The subset: CD45RA-negative fraction. The receptors were gathered from a man between 18 and 29 years old in good health.

This chain's CDR3 is CASADGDQPQHF. For the CDR3, the DNA is TGTGCCAGCGCGGACGGGGATCAGCCCCAGCATTTT. The V call is TRBV6-1, the J call TRBJ1-5, with D hard to call. In germline, CDR1 is MNHNS, CDR2 SASEGT. This CDR3 region has 12 residues. V lost 8 bases, J lost 5 bases, and 10 bases lay in between.

The genes are TRBV7-8 and TRBJ2-1; 8 nucleotides match TRBD2. The CDR3 is 15 amino acids. V shed 0 bases, J shed 7 bases, and the junction held 5 bases outside the gene matches. Germline lookup yields CDR1 SGHVS and CDR2 FQNEAQ. The DNA of the CDR3 is TGTGCCAGCAGCTTAGCCGGGGGGGCCTTTAATGAGCAGTTCTTC. Its protein is CASSLAGGAFNEQFF. Filled out from reference TRBV7-8 and TRBJ2-1, the complete variable domain reads GAGVSQSPRYKVAKRGQDVALRCDPISGHVSLFWYQQALGQGPEFLTYFQNEAQLDKSGLPSDRFFAERPEGSVSTLKIQRTQQEDSAVYLCASSLAGGAFNEQFFGPGTRLTVL.

This clone was seen just once. This sequence joins TRBV10-1 and TRBJ2-7; TRBD2 agrees at 10 bases. J was trimmed by 2 bases and V by 0 bases; bases with no gene match: 4. Per germline, CDR1 WNHNN and CDR2 SYGVQD (reference sequence). There are 16 residues in the CDR3. The CDR3 bases are TGCGCCAGCAGTGAGTCGAGCCTAGCGGGAGCCTACGAGCAGTACTTC. This codes for CASSESSLAGAYEQYF.

This clone has a handful of counts. The V and J genes are TRBV30 and TRBJ1-2; a possible D gene is TRBD1 (5 bases). The CDR3 loop spans 11 amino acids. Trimming left V 8 bases short and J 3 bases short, with 10 bases between. Germline V CDR1 and CDR2: GTSNPN, SVGIG (reference sequence). CDR3 bases: TGTGCCCGCAGGGACTACTATGGCTACACCTTC. Translated: CARRDYYGYTF.

The rearrangement uses TRBV10-2 and TRBJ2-3, with TRBD2 as a possible D gene (6 bases). From germline, CDR1 is WSHSY and CDR2 SAAADI. V was clipped by 4 bases and J by 1 base, with 9 bases between them. The CDR3 spans 14 residues. For the CDR3, the DNA is TGCGCCAGCAGTGTAAGGGAGGGCACAGATACGCAGTATTTT. This encodes CASSVREGTDTQYF.

This clone was picked up a small number of times. The chain is built from TRBV14 and TRBJ1-2; 9 positions agree with TRBD1. J gave up 4 bases and V 4 bases, and 1 base lay outside the gene matches. Looked up from germline, CDR1 is SGHDN and CDR2 is FVKESK. The CDR3 extends over 13 amino acids. CDR3 amino acids: CASSRDRAYGYTF. CDR3 DNA: TGTGCCAGCAGCCGGGACAGGGCCTATGGCTACACCTTC.

This chain connects TRBV5-1 to TRBJ2-4; 10 bases fit TRBD2. Germline CDR1 SGHRS, CDR2 YFSETQ. This CDR3 is built from 16 residues. With 4 bases clipped from V and 0 bases from J, the junction kept 4 bases outside the gene matches. CDR3 nucleotides: TGCGCCAGCAGCAGCAGGACTAGCGGAGCCAAAAACATTCAGTACTTC. This codes for CASSSRTSGAKNIQYF.

This chain uses TRBV7-9 with TRBJ2-7, with D uncertain. In germline, CDR1 is SEHNR, CDR2 FQNEAQ (reference sequence). The CDR3 is 10 residues long. Trimming cost V 5 bases and J 8 bases, with 7 bases left between them. The CDR3 DNA reads TGTGCCAGCAGCCCCAGCCAGCAGTACTTC. This gives the protein CASSPSQQYF.

A word on this clone: One junction end does not reproduce the germline sequence, and a read error may be involved. The V call is TRBV5-1, the J call TRBJ1-2, with unresolved D. The CDR3 covers 16 residues. The germline V gene has CDR1 SGHRS and CDR2 YFSETQ. CDR3 sequence reads: CASSLGPQKANYGYTF. The CDR3 DNA sequence: TGCGCCAGCAGCTTGGGGCCTCAAAAGGCTAATTATGGCTACACCTTC.

The chain is built from TRBV19 and TRBJ2-2; no firm D call. CDR3 length: 12 amino acids. Germline CDR1 reads LNHDA; CDR2 reads SQIVND (reference sequence). V was trimmed by 3 bases and J by 7 bases, leaving 6 bases between them. CDR3 bases: TGTGCCAGTAGTATGTTATTCGGGGAGCTGTTTTTT. Its translation is CASSMLFGELFF.

The rearrangement joins TRBV4-3 to TRBJ1-3; D unresolved. Germline V gives CDR1 LGHNA, CDR2 YSLEER. The CDR3 has 15 amino acids. The V gene lost 0 bases and the J gene lost 2 bases, with 8 bases spanning the gap. The CDR3 DNA sequence: TGCGCCAGCAGCCAAGATGAAGGGCCTGGAAACACCATATATTTT. This translates into CASSQDEGPGNTIYF.

The chain links TRBV10-1 to TRBJ2-5; possible D gene TRBD2, 6 bases. Trimming removed 3 bases at V and 5 bases at J, with 13 bases between. The CDR3 runs 14 residues. The germline gives CDR1 WNHNN, CDR2 SYGVQD (reference sequence). DNA for the CDR3: TGCGCCAGCAGTGACGGGGGAATTCGGGAGACCCAGTACTTC. Translated, it gives CASSDGGIRETQYF.

This rearrangement joins TRBV9 to TRBJ2-1; 14 bases fit TRBD2. CDR1 and CDR2 from the germline V gene are SGDLS and YYNGEE. V dropped 0 bases and J dropped 2; count of bases not matched to a gene: 1. This CDR3 contains 17 residues. The chain's CDR3 is CASSVGTSGGPYNEQFF. The CDR3 nucleotides are TGTGCCAGCAGCGTAGGGACTAGCGGGGGGCCCTACAATGAGCAGTTCTTC.

The chain carries TRBV29-1 and TRBJ2-5, with 11 bases matching TRBD2. Germline assignment: CDR1 SQVTM and CDR2 ANQGSEA. This CDR3 comprises 15 residues. V dropped 7 bases and J dropped 2; count of bases not matched to a gene: 9. For the CDR3, the DNA is TGCAGCGCTTCCGGGACTAGCGGACCGCAAGAGACCCAGTACTTC. Amino acid sequence: CSASGTSGPQETQYF.

The gene calls are TRBV19 and TRBJ2-2; D call uncertain. V dropped 8 bases and J dropped 8 bases, with 15 bases sitting between them. The V gene's germline CDR1 is LNHDA and CDR2 SQIVND (reference sequence). The CDR3 totals 13 residues. In nucleotides, the CDR3 is TGTGCCAGTTTGGACCGATTGACAGGGGAGCTGTTTTTT. It codes for CASLDRLTGELFF.

The rearrangement uses TRBV7-2 and TRBJ1-1; D is uncertain. The V gene lost 6 bases and the J gene lost 3 bases, with 11 bases spanning the gap. Germline CDR1 reads SGHTA; CDR2 reads FQGNSA. CDR3 length equals 13 residues. The CDR3 protein is CASSTIGHTEAFF. CDR3 nucleotides: TGTGCCAGCAGTACCATCGGGCACACTGAAGCTTTCTTT.

This clone was observed a handful of times. The identical CDR3 is also encoded by other nucleotide sequences in the sample. The V and J genes are TRBV6-1 and TRBJ1-2; 7 nucleotides align to TRBD1. The J segment lost 2 bases and the V segment lost 5 bases, leaving 2 bases of the junction unmatched. Germline CDR1 reads MNHNS; CDR2 reads SASEGT. CDR3 length equals 13 residues. The CDR3 nucleotides are TGTGCCAGCAGTCCGGACAGGAACTATGGCTACACCTTC. Protein product: CASSPDRNYGYTF.

The chain employs TRBV5-1 and TRBJ2-1; maybe TRBD1 (5 bases). The V gene's germline CDR1 is SGHRS and CDR2 YFSETQ. CDR3 length equals 16 residues. With 4 bases removed from V and 5 bases from J, the gap between germline ends came to 19 bases. Here the CDR3 DNA reads TGCGCCAGCAGCCCCAGGGAATCCCGAAAAAACAATGAGCAGTTCTTC. Translation: CASSPRESRKNNEQFF.

This clone was found a few times. J is TRBJ1-6 and V is TRBV28; D ambiguous. This CDR3 spans 12 amino acids. V lost 6 bases, J lost 6 bases, and 6 bases lay in between. Germline loops: CDR1 MDHEN, CDR2 SYDVKM. CDR3 protein: CASRRVNSPLHF. The CDR3 region has the DNA TGTGCCAGCAGGCGAGTTAATTCACCCCTCCACTTT.

V usage is TRBV28 and J usage is TRBJ1-1, with D tentatively TRBD1 (5 bases). CDR1 and CDR2 from the germline V gene are MDHEN and SYDVKM. This CDR3 comprises 14 residues. V lost 3 bases and J 2 bases, leaving 10 bases between the germline ends. The CDR3 here is CASSFFGGNTEAFF. Here the CDR3 DNA reads TGTGCCAGCAGTTTTTTCGGGGGTAACACTGAAGCTTTCTTT. Supplemented by reference TRBV28 and TRBJ1-1, the full variable domain reads DVKVTQSSRYLVKRTGEKVFLECVQDMDHENMFWYRQDPGLGLRLIYFSYDVKMKEKGDIPEGYSVSREKKERFSLILESASTNQTSMYLCASSFFGGNTEAFFGQGTRLTVV.

This clone was seen many times. Other DNA sequences of this sample code for an identical CDR3. The V and J genes are TRBV5-1 and TRBJ1-4, with D perhaps matching TRBD1 (5 bases). CDR3 size: 14 residues. Germline CDR1 SGHRS, CDR2 YFSETQ. The V end lost 0 bases, the J end lost 3 bases, and 6 bases lay between the germline ends. The CDR3 sequence: CASSLVGANEKLFF. DNA for the CDR3: TGCGCCAGCAGCTTGGTAGGGGCTAATGAAAAACTGTTTTTT.

This clone occurred many times. V gene TRBV5-4 combines with J gene TRBJ1-4; 9 bases match TRBD1. Per germline, CDR1 SGHNT and CDR2 YYREEE (reference sequence). The CDR3 is 15 amino acids. V shed 0 bases and J 5 bases; nucleotides not matched to a gene: 2. DNA of the CDR3: TGTGCCAGCAGCTTGGAGGGGACAGGGAATGAAAAACTGTTTTTT. This encodes CASSLEGTGNEKLFF.

This clone has only one observation. The V call is TRBV10-3, the J call TRBJ2-3, with 8 bases fitting TRBD2. Looked up from germline, CDR1 is ENHRY and CDR2 is SYGVKD. CDR3 length: 15 amino acids. V trimming: 10 bases; J trimming: 2 bases; junction bases outside the gene matches: 11. CDR3 loop: CATRSREDNTDTQYF. CDR3 DNA: TGTGCCACTCGATCGCGGGAGGACAACACAGATACGCAGTATTTT.

The V call is TRBV18, the J call TRBJ2-1; 7 positions match TRBD1. The CDR3 consists of 15 residues. Germline CDR1 reads KGHSH; CDR2 reads LQKENI. Trimming removed 3 bases from V and 9 bases from J; junction bases left unmatched: 11. CDR3 DNA: TGTGCCAGCTCACCTTACGGGACAGATCAATTTGAGCAGTTCTTC. Encoded protein: CASSPYGTDQFEQFF.